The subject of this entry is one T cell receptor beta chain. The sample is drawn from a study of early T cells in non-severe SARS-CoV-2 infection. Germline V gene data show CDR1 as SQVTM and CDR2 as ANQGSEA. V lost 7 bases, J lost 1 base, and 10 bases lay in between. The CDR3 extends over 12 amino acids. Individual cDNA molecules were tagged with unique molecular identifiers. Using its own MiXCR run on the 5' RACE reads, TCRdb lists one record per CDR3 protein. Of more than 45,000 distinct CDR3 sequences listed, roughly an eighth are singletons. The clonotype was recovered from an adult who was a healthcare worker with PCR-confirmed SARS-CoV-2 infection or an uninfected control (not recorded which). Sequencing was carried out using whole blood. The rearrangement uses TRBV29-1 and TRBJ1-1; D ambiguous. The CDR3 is CSGAHSNTEAFF. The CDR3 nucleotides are TGCAGCGGGGCTCACTCGAACACTGAAGCTTTCTTT.